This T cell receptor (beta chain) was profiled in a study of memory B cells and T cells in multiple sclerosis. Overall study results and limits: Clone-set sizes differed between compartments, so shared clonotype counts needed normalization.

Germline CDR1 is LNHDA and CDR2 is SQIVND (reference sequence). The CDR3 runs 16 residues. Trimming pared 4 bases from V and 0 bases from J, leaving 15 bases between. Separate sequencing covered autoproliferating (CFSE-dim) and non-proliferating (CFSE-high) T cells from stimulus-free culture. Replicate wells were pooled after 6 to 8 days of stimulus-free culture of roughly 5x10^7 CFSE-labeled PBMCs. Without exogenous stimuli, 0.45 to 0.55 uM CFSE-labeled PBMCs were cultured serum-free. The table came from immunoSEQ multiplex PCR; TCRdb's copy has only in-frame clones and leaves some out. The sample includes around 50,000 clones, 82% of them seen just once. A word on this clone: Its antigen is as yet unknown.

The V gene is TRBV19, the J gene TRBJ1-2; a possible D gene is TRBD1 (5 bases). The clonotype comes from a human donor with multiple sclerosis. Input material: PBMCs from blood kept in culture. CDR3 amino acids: CASSKGAFISNYGYTF. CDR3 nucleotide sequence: TGTGCCAGTAGTAAAGGGGCCTTTATTTCTAACTATGGCTACACCTTC.